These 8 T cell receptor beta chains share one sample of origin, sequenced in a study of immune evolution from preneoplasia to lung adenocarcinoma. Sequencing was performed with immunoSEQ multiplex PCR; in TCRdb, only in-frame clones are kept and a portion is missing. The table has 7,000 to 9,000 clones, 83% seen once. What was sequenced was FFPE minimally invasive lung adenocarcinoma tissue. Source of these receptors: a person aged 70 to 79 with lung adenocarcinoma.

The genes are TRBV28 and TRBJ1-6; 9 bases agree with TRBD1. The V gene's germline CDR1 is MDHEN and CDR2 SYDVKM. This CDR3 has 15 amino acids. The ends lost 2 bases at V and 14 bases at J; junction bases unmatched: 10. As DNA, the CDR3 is TGTGCCAGCAGTTTAGCCGGGACAGGGTTTTTGACCCTCCACTTT. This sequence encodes CASSLAGTGFLTLHF.

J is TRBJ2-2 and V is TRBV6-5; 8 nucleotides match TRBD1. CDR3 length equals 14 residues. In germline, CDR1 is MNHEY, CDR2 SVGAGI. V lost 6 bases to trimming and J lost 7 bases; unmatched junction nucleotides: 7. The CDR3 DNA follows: TGTGCCAGCAGCACGGACAGGGTGGTCGGGGAGCTGTTTTTT. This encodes CASSTDRVVGELFF.

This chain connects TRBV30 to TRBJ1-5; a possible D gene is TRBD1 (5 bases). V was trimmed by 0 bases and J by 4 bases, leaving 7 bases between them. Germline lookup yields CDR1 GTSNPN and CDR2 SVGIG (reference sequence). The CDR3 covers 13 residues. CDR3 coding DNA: TGTGCCTGGAGTGTACGACAGAATCAGCCCCAGCATTTT. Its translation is CAWSVRQNQPQHF.

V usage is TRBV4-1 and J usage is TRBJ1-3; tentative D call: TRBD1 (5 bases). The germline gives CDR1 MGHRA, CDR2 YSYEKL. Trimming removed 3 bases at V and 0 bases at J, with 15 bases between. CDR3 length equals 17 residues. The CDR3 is CASSQTGGTGSGNTIYF. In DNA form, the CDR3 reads TGCGCCAGCAGCCAGACGGGAGGGACTGGCTCTGGAAACACCATATATTTT.

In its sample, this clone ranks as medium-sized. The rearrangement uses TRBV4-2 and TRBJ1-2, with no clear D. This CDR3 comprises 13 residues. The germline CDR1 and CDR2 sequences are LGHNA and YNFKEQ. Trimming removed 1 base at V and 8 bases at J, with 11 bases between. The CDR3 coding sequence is TGTGCCAGCAGCCAAGTAGGTATGGAGGGCTACACCTTC. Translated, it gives CASSQVGMEGYTF.

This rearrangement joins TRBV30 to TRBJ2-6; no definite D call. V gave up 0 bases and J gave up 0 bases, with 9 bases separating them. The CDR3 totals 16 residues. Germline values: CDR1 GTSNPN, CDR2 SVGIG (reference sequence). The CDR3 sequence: CAWSVPVTSGANVLTF. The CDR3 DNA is TGTGCCTGGAGTGTACCGGTGACCTCTGGGGCCAACGTCCTGACTTTC. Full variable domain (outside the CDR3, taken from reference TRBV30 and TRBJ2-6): SQTIHQWPATLVQPVGSPLSLECTVEGTSNPNLYWYRQAAGRGLQLLFYSVGIGQISSEVPQNLSASRPQDRQFILSSKKLLLSDSGFYLCAWSVPVTSGANVLTFGAGSRLTVL.

CDR3 amino acids: CALEYTGGNTIYF. As DNA, the CDR3 is TGTGCTTTGGAGTACACAGGAGGAAACACCATATATTTT. The genes are TRBV30 and TRBJ1-3, with a possible D match to TRBD1 (5 bases). CDR3 length: 13 residues. Looked up from germline, CDR1 is GTSNPN and CDR2 is SVGIG (reference sequence).

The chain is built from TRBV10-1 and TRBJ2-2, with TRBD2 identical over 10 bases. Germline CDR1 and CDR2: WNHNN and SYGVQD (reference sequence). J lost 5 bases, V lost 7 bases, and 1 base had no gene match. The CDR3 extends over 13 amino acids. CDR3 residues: CASTSGGTGELFF. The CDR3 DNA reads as TGCGCCAGCACTAGCGGGGGAACCGGGGAGCTGTTTTTT.